This T cell receptor (beta chain) was profiled in a study of regulatory T cells in long-lasting Graves disease. Arm-PCR of CDR3 regions and iRepertoire HTBI primers were the basis on which TCR beta libraries were built. A single record per CDR3 protein comes from TCRdb applying MiXCR to the multiplex PCR reads. This table has around 480,000 distinct CDR3 sequences, about 16% appearing once. This clonotype was detected ten times or more. Its antigen is undetermined. The time point here: newly diagnosed GD, antithyroid drugs for less than 3 months. Isolated PBMC RNA provided the starting material for the TCR library. Points from the study as a whole: Compared with new cases, persistent Graves' patients showed reduced TCR diversity.

CDR1 MNHEY and CDR2 SVGEGT come from the germline V gene. Deletions cut 7 bases from V and 0 bases from J, with 12 bases between. This CDR3 region has 14 residues. These data were likewise used in another study, on T cells in Graves' hyperthyroidism and ophthalmopathy. That work adds: HTBI primers drove first-round RT-PCR of the TCR CDR3. Peripheral blood also featured most of the thyroid clonotypes expanded above 0.001.

The source is a woman aged 35 to 59 with Graves disease. The sample was peripheral blood mononuclear cells (PBMCs), taken at new diagnosis, from a patient treated with antithyroid drugs. This sequence joins TRBV6-2 or TRBV6-3 and TRBJ1-2; D remains ambiguous. CDR3 region: CASTETPANYGYTF. The CDR3 DNA sequence: TGTGCCAGCACCGAGACGCCAGCTAACTATGGCTACACCTTC.